This TCR beta chain was captured by sequencing in a study of T cells after yellow fever vaccination. Study-level points and caveats: Researchers report a weaker secondary response that nonetheless peaked faster, day 5 versus 15.

TCRdb fed the 5' RACE reads into MiXCR, producing one record per CDR3 protein. The sample holds 150,000 to 200,000 distinct CDR3 sequences; roughly 8.8% are singletons and the top ten take about a third. CDR1 is PRHDT, CDR2 FYEKMQ, per germline (reference sequence). CDR3 length equals 13 residues. J was trimmed by 5 bases and V by 4 bases; bases with no gene match: 4. To note about this clonotype: Its antigen is unknown.

The gene calls are TRBV13 and TRBJ2-7; 8 nucleotides agree with TRBD2. The input for sequencing was CD8+ T cells sorted from PBMCs, taken 45 days after the yellow fever booster vaccination. This TCR was sampled from a man aged 18 to 35 who received the YFV17D yellow fever vaccine. The CDR3 is CASSWVSGNEQYF. Written as DNA, the CDR3 is TGTGCCAGCAGCTGGGTTAGCGGGAACGAGCAGTACTTC. The variable domain in full, completed from reference TRBV13 and TRBJ2-7, reads AAGVIQSPRHLIKEKRETATLKCYPIPRHDTVYWYQQGPGQDPQFLISFYEKMQSDKGSIPDRFSAQQFSDYHSELNMSSLELGDSALYFCASSWVSGNEQYFGPGTRLTVT.